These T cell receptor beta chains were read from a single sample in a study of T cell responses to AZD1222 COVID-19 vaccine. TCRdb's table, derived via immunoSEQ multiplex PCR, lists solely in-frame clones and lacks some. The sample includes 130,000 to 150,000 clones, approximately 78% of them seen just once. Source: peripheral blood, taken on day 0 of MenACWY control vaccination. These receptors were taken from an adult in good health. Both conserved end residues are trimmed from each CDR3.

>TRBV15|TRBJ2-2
ATSKRQITGELF
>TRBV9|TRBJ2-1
ASSVGGGADYNEQF
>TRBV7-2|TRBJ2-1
ASSTTGGRSYNEQF
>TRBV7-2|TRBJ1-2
ASSLNPRDRVYGYT
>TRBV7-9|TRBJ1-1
ASSLHQGRDTEAF
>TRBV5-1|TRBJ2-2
ASSPQRGGEGELF
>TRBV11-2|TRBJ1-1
ASSVRDRGGTEAF
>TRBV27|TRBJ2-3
ASSPLLGVTDTQY
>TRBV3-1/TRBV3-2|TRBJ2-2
ASSESGTRNTGELF
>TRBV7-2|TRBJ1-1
ASSPLTGYTEAF
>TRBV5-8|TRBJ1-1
ASSLAGGRDTEAF
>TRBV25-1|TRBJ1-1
ASYSGLNTEAF
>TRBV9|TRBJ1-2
ASSTGTGDGGYT
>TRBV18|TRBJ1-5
ASSPGQGNQPQH
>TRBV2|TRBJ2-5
ASSSREGETQY
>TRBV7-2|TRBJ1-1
ASSVLRGLGTEAF
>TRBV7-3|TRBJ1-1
ASSTGGTEAF
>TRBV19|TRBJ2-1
ASSSPPGRTYNEQF
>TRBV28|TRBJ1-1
ASRTQGLGAKAF
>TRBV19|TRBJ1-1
ASSSRSMNTEAF
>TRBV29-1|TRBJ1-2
SVLGGQDNYGYT